The rows below give T cell receptor beta chains drawn from one sample of a study of Graves' ophthalmopathy and Graves' hyperthyroidism. TCRdb processed the multiplex PCR reads anew with MiXCR; each CDR3 protein has one entry. This sample carries about 390,000 distinct CDR3 sequences, 15% of them seen once, and the ten largest clones take approximately 7%. Sequencing was performed on peripheral blood. Receptors were obtained from a woman aged 18-29 years with stable Graves' hyperthyroidism. Both conserved end residues are part of each CDR3.

j_gene | v_gene | CDR3aa
TRBJ1-3 | TRBV20-1 | CSVKTGAVDTIYF
TRBJ2-4 | TRBV9 | CPDALAKNIQYF
TRBJ2-5 | TRBV6-2/TRBV6-3 | CASRRRQVSQETQYF
TRBJ2-5 | TRBV24-1 | CATSDPGLDNQETQYF
TRBJ2-7 | TRBV12-3/TRBV12-4 | CASSSRRLANEQYF
TRBJ2-7 | TRBV5-6 | CASSLAPGGYEQYF
TRBJ1-1 | TRBV28 | CASSIPQGSGNTEAFF
TRBJ1-1 | TRBV18 | CASSPNGGTGTEAFF
TRBJ1-6 | TRBV18 | CASSYQTQGLKVPLHF
TRBJ1-1 | TRBV19 | CARYRGGNTEAFF
TRBJ1-2 | TRBV20-1 | CSARDGTGKDGYTF
TRBJ1-1 | TRBV7-3 | CASSQVGGSTEAFF
TRBJ2-2 | TRBV29-1 | CSVEKTGAGELFF
TRBJ2-7 | TRBV5-1 | CASSLRDRNSYEQYF
TRBJ2-4 | TRBV7-9 | CASSSAGLAKNIQYF
TRBJ1-4 | TRBV7-9 | CASSSAHEKLFF
TRBJ1-1 | TRBV5-1 | CASSRDSANTEAFF
TRBJ2-7 | TRBV28 | CASRGRAYEQYF
TRBJ2-7 | TRBV6-2/TRBV6-3 | CASSYSGLAEEQYF
TRBJ2-5 | TRBV11-2 | CASGPQTRLAGGKTQYF
TRBJ1-3 | TRBV20-1 | CSARGQTLGEAGNTIYF
TRBJ1-2 | TRBV20-1 | CSAPDRGMSYTF
TRBJ1-1 | TRBV19 | CASNSPGQHTEAFF
TRBJ1-1 | TRBV24-1 | CATTGPGTANTEAFF
TRBJ1-1 | TRBV6-8 | CASTLAVNTEAFF
TRBJ2-5 | TRBV6-5 | CASSRPTIAGGQETQYF
TRBJ1-6 | TRBV12-3/TRBV12-4 | CASRQGYNSPLHF
TRBJ1-1 | TRBV27 | CASTADRDTEAFF
TRBJ2-2 | TRBV19 | CASSLNRVNTGGLFF
TRBJ2-4 | TRBV7-2 | CASSLRGLAKNIQYF
TRBJ2-5 | TRBV12-3/TRBV12-4 | CASSLYSRETQYF
TRBJ1-2 | TRBV11-2 | CASSLVLQNLDGYTF
TRBJ1-2 | TRBV6-5 | CASTTGTGTSLYGYTF
TRBJ1-1 | TRBV12-5 | CASGLGLGTGNTEAFF
TRBJ1-1 | TRBV3-1 | CASSTQGVLNTEAFF
TRBJ2-5 | TRBV20-1 | CSAREPLRGAQETQYF
TRBJ2-7 | TRBV12-3/TRBV12-4 | CASSLLLREASYEQYF
TRBJ2-7 | TRBV2 | CASSEAAGFGEQYF
TRBJ2-5 | TRBV20-1 | CSATQAGGSQETQYF
TRBJ1-1 | TRBV3-1 | CASSREIVNTEAFF
TRBJ2-7 | TRBV7-8 | CASSLEGLAGGKEQYF
TRBJ2-7 | TRBV12-5 | CASGGRGEYEQYF
TRBJ2-5 | TRBV18 | CASSPEKAGGRKTQYF
TRBJ2-4 | TRBV5-5 | CASLDRGGEIAKNIKYF